The source of this T cell receptor beta chain is a study of T cell changes during pregnancy in multiple sclerosis (dated by TCRdb to between 2018 and 2020). Background on the whole study: The study looked at changes in the T cell repertoire across pregnancy in women with multiple sclerosis.

Remarks on this clone: No antigen is known for it. Qualities for individual bases were not recorded, and no much larger clone is one base off.

CDR1 and CDR2 (SEHNR, FQNEAQ) derive from the germline V gene (reference sequence). The CDR3 goes from the cysteine to the phenylalanine over 16 residues. Just the 48-base CDR3 DNA is kept, in frame starting at base 1. Trimming takes 0 bases off V and 11 bases off J; junction bases not matched to a gene: 10. Library preparation employed the immunoSEQ multiplex PCR assay. TCRdb carries this immuneACCESS record with in-frame sequences only. Its versions omit some clonotypes, under half of them owing to an unresolved V gene in the studies checked, with the rest unexplained. The sample has tens of thousands of clones on record, about nine tenths of them singletons. More than 0.55% of the sample lies in the top ten.

The chain links TRBV7-9 with TRBJ2-1, with TRBD1 matching 10 junction bases. Sequenced here: CD4+ T cells from peripheral blood mononuclear cells, sampled in the first trimester of pregnancy. The source is a female donor with multiple sclerosis, enrolled in a pregnancy study. The nucleotide sequence reads TGTGCCAGCAGCTTAGCGACCGGGACAGGGGCTGTTAAGCAGTTCTTC. Its translation is CASSLATGTGAVKQFF. The full variable domain, with segments outside the CDR3 supplied by the reference TRBV7-9 and TRBJ2-1 proteins, appears as DTGVSQNPRHKITKRGQNVTFRCDPISEHNRLYWYRQTLGQGPEFLTYFQNEAQLEKSRLLSDRFSAERPKGSFSTLEIQRTEQGDSAMYLCASSLATGTGAVKQFFGPGTRLTVL.